These T cell receptor beta chains were read from a single sample in a study of control samples from healthy donors and cancer patients. Profiled with immunoSEQ multiplex PCR; TCRdb holds only in-frame clones, not every one. The sample shows about 160,000 clones, just over 95% of them seen only once. Sample: blood. The receptors stem from a woman in her 30s in good health. CDR3s include the opening cysteine and the closing phenylalanine or tryptophan. A D gene is named only where the DNA matches it firmly. A row's size may be missing; if present it is once, few, many or a size class.

j_call d_call v_call clone_size cdr3_aa cdr3_nt
TRBJ2-1 - TRBV10-1 - CASSPGVLGNEQFF TGCGCCAGCAGTCCAGGGGTGTTGGGCAATGAGCAGTTCTTC
TRBJ2-1 - TRBV5-4 - CASSLPPAGSYNEQFF TGTGCCAGCAGCTTACCCCCAGCGGGCTCCTACAATGAGCAGTTCTTC
TRBJ2-5 - TRBV18 - CASSPQETQYF TGTGCCAGCTCACCTCAAGAGACCCAGTACTTC
TRBJ2-5 TRBD1 TRBV24-1 - CATSDTGQGRRETQYF TGTGCCACCAGTGATACGGGACAGGGCAGGCGAGAGACCCAGTACTTC
TRBJ2-7 TRBD2 TRBV3-1/TRBV3-2 - CASSQDQLAGREQYF TGTGCCAGCAGCCAAGATCAGCTAGCGGGACGCGAGCAGTACTTC
TRBJ2-1 TRBD1 TRBV27 once CASSRTGGYNEQFF TGTGCCAGCAGCCGGACAGGGGGATACAATGAGCAGTTCTTC
TRBJ2-3 - TRBV5-6 once CASSLGWVPDTQYF TGTGCCAGCAGCTTGGGGTGGGTCCCAGATACGCAGTATTTT
TRBJ2-2 - TRBV10-2 - CASRQANTGELFF TGCGCCAGCAGGCAGGCCAACACCGGGGAGCTGTTTTTT
TRBJ1-2 TRBD1 TRBV29-1 - CSVNRQGGYGYTF TGCAGCGTTAATAGACAGGGTGGCTATGGCTACACCTTC
TRBJ1-4 - TRBV9 once CASSVDGTTNEKLFF TGTGCCAGCAGCGTAGATGGGACAACTAATGAAAAACTGTTTTTT
TRBJ1-3 - TRBV19 - CASSISSGNTIYF TGTGCCAGTAGTATTTCATCTGGAAACACCATATATTTT
TRBJ2-7 - TRBV7-9 few CASSYGQEQYF TGTGCCAGCAGCTACGGACAGGAGCAGTACTTC
TRBJ1-4 TRBD1 TRBV5-6 once CASSSPGQFNEKLFF TGTGCCAGCAGTTCCCCGGGACAGTTTAATGAAAAACTGTTTTTT
TRBJ2-2 - TRBV6-4 few CASSDSRRHDTGELFF TGTGCCAGCAGTGACTCGAGAAGACACGACACCGGGGAGCTGTTTTTT
TRBJ1-5 - TRBV28 - CASSLLGGGNQPQHF TGTGCCAGCAGTTTGCTAGGGGGAGGCAATCAGCCCCAGCATTTT
TRBJ2-1 - TRBV5-1 - CASSSGQSNEQFF TGCGCCAGCAGCTCGGGACAAAGTAATGAGCAGTTCTTC
TRBJ2-2 TRBD2 TRBV7-3 - CASSLLAENTGELFF TGTGCCAGCAGCTTACTAGCGGAGAACACCGGGGAGCTGTTTTTT
TRBJ2-1 TRBD1 TRBV19 - CASTNPGQASSYNEQFF TGTGCCAGTACCAATCCCGGACAGGCCAGCTCCTACAATGAGCAGTTCTTC
TRBJ2-2 TRBD1 TRBV10-3 - CAIGRGQGTGELFF TGTGCCATCGGACGAGGACAGGGTACCGGGGAGCTGTTTTTT
TRBJ2-5 TRBD1 TRBV3-1/TRBV3-2 - CASSPRRQGVPQYF TGTGCCAGCAGCCCCAGGAGACAGGGGGTCCCCCAGTACTTC
TRBJ1-1 - TRBV7-9 - CASSLGQGVSTEAFF TGTGCCAGCAGCTTAGGTCAGGGAGTTTCCACTGAAGCTTTCTTT
TRBJ1-1 - TRBV7-9 - CASSLGPMNTEAFF TGTGCCAGCAGCTTGGGACCGATGAACACTGAAGCTTTCTTT
TRBJ1-5 TRBD1 TRBV11-1 - CASSAGTGGRQPQHF TGTGCCAGCAGCGCCGGGACAGGGGGCCGTCAGCCCCAGCATTTT
TRBJ2-3 - TRBV6-6 - CASSPRSVLRGRLGNTDTQYF TGTGCCAGCAGCCCCCGCTCGGTACTGAGGGGACGACTAGGAAACACAGATACGCAGTATTTT
TRBJ2-5 - TRBV5-4 - CASSDYLGGTQYF TGTGCCAGCAGCGATTACTTGGGCGGGACCCAGTACTTC
TRBJ1-6 - TRBV10-3 - CAISIGGGSPLHF TGTGCCATCAGTATTGGGGGAGGGTCACCCCTCCACTTT